This T cell receptor (beta chain) was documented in a study of control samples from healthy donors and cancer patients. CDR3 length: 15 residues. The germline V gene has CDR1 SGDLS and CDR2 YYNGEE. Germline trimming cut 2 bases from V and 5 bases from J; bases unmatched to any gene: 4. Generated by immunoSEQ multiplex PCR, the TCRdb table keeps only in-frame clones and is missing some. This table has approximately 82,000 clones, around 94% appearing once. Sequences were obtained from blood. The chain couples TRBV9 to TRBJ1-4, with TRBD1 matching over 9 bases. The receptor was isolated from a woman aged 18 to 35 in good health. For the CDR3, the DNA is TGTGCCAGCAGCGTGTGGACAGGGGAGAATGAAAAACTGTTTTTT. Residues: CASSVWTGENEKLFF.